One sample yielded the 23 T cell receptor beta chains listed below, sequenced in a study of CD8+CD57+ T cells in acquired aplastic anemia (dated by TCRdb to the late 2010s). The instrument was an Illumina HiSeq 2000. Profiling of TCR beta VDJ combinations and CDR3 sequences used genomic DNA as the template. TCRdb reprocessing: public reads trimmed at Q25 with fastp, clones called with MiXCR, in-frame beta chains kept. Rows with a matching CDR3 protein are joined into one entry that keeps the most common DNA and genes. The sample profile shows approximately 200,000 distinct CDR3 sequences; around 59% of them were found once. Roughly 15% of the sample is in the top ten clones. Source material: sorted CD4+, CD8+, or CD8+CD57+ T cells (not recorded which) from PBMCs. The source is a human donor in good health, serving as a control.

This clonotype was counted between two and nine times. The gene calls are TRBV4-3 and TRBJ1-3, with D tentatively TRBD1 (6 bases). V lost 1 base to trimming and J lost 0 bases, with 10 bases between them. Germline loops: CDR1 LGHNA, CDR2 YSLEER. The CDR3 contains 16 residues. DNA for the CDR3: TGCGCCAGCAGCCAAGGGCCGGACAGCTCTGGAAACACCATATATTTT. This encodes CASSQGPDSSGNTIYF.

This clonotype was found many times. The rearrangement joins TRBV6-1 to TRBJ2-1; D is tentatively TRBD1 or TRBD2 (5 bases each). CDR3 length equals 15 residues. CDR1 MNHNS and CDR2 SASEGT come from the germline V gene. The V end was cut by 9 bases, the J end by 3 bases, with 18 bases between. The CDR3 reads CASKSGTWIYNEQFF. The CDR3 DNA is TGTGCCAGTAAGTCCGGGACGTGGATCTACAATGAGCAGTTCTTC.

This clonotype has a count of ten or more. The gene calls are TRBV7-2 and TRBJ2-2, with a weak D call TRBD1 (6 bases). Trimming took 3 bases from V and 1 from J, leaving 9 bases between them. The CDR3 spans 15 residues. CDR1 and CDR2 from the germline V gene are SGHTA and FQGNSA. This chain's CDR3 is CASSLVTGNTGELFF. The CDR3 DNA sequence: TGTGCCAGCAGCTTGGTGACAGGGAACACCGGGGAGCTGTTTTTT.

The J gene is TRBJ2-7, the V gene TRBV4-3; D ambiguous. The germline CDR1 and CDR2 sequences are LGHNA and YSLEER. V gave up 0 bases and J gave up 7 bases, with 13 bases separating them. The CDR3 is 14 residues long. This chain's CDR3 is CASSQDKGLGEQYF. The CDR3 DNA follows: TGCGCCAGCAGCCAAGATAAGGGCCTGGGGGAGCAGTACTTC.

The chain couples TRBV10-3 to TRBJ2-7; the match to TRBD2 covers 11 bases. V was clipped by 2 bases and J by 0 bases; unmatched bases: 0. CDR1 and CDR2 from the germline V gene are ENHRY and SYGVKD. This CDR3 spans 15 amino acids. The CDR3 spells CAISEGTSGSYEQYF. The CDR3 DNA reads TGTGCCATCAGTGAGGGGACTAGCGGCTCCTACGAGCAGTACTTC.

The count of this clonotype is one. The chain recombines TRBV7-9 with TRBJ1-2, with a weak D call TRBD1 (5 bases). Germline CDR1 is SEHNR and CDR2 is FQNEAQ (reference sequence). This CDR3 comprises 12 residues. Trimming took 6 bases from V and 10 from J, leaving 15 bases between them. The CDR3 DNA is TGTGCCAGCAGTCGGGACTTTCAGGTCTACACCTTC. It codes for CASSRDFQVYTF.

This clonotype has at least ten counts. The genes are TRBV5-5 and TRBJ1-2, with D tentatively TRBD1 (5 bases). With 4 bases removed from V and 8 bases from J, the gap between germline ends came to 15 bases. Germline assignment: CDR1 SGHKS and CDR2 YYEKEE (reference sequence). This CDR3 spans 13 amino acids. The CDR3 sequence: CASSTDGAGGYTF. CDR3 nucleotide sequence: TGTGCCAGCAGCACGGATGGGGCGGGCGGCTACACCTTC.

Worth noting for this clonotype: One junction end does not reproduce the germline sequence, and a read error may be involved. The chain joins TRBV20-1 to TRBJ2-7, with TRBD1 as a possible D gene (6 bases). This CDR3 comprises 14 residues. From germline, CDR1 is DFQATT and CDR2 SNEGSKA (reference sequence). This CDR3 reads CRAREGETSYEQYF. The CDR3 DNA is TGCAGAGCTAGAGAGGGGGAGACCTCCTACGAGCAGTACTTC.

Notes on this clonotype: Compared with germline, one end of the junction differs, possibly owing to a read error. This chain joins TRBV2 and TRBJ2-7; possible D gene TRBD2, 7 bases. The V gene's germline CDR1 is SNHLY and CDR2 FYNNEI. CDR3 length: 15 residues. CDR3 DNA: TGTGCTAGCAGTCCCAGGACTAGGGGGGGCTACGAGCAGTACTTC. Protein: CASSPRTRGGYEQYF.

This chain connects TRBV29-1 to TRBJ2-1, with 11 bases lining up with TRBD2. The CDR3 is 13 amino acids. J was trimmed by 7 bases and V by 8 bases; bases with no gene match: 7. The V gene's germline CDR1 is SQVTM and CDR2 ANQGSEA. Here the CDR3 DNA reads TGCAGCCCTAGCGGGGGGCACAGGAATGAGCAGTTCTTC. Residues: CSPSGGHRNEQFF.

The V call is TRBV19, the J call TRBJ1-2; maybe TRBD1 (6 bases). Germline CDR1 LNHDA, CDR2 SQIVND (reference sequence). Trimming took off 3 bases at V and 7 bases at J, with 15 bases between the two ends. The CDR3 contains 14 residues. The CDR3, as DNA: TGTGCCAGTAGTATCGCACTAGGGGGAGGTGGCTACACCTTC. It translates to CASSIALGGGGYTF.

As to this clonotype: The CDR3 carries no conserved terminal phenylalanine or tryptophan, so it likely arises from a read error. The rearrangement uses TRBV29-1 and TRBJ1-3; the D is unclear. There are 14 residues in the CDR3. The V end was cut by 3 bases, the J end by 2 bases, with 11 bases between. Germline V lookup: CDR1 SQVTM, CDR2 ANQGSEA. The CDR3 DNA follows: TGCAGCGTTGATCTCCTCGGGACTGGAAACACCATATATGTT. It is translated as CSVDLLGTGNTIYV.

This sequence joins TRBV7-9 and TRBJ2-7, with 9 bases fitting TRBD1. The CDR3 totals 16 residues. The V segment lost 0 bases and the J segment 3 bases; nucleotides outside the gene matches: 6. Per germline, CDR1 SEHNR and CDR2 FQNEAQ (reference sequence). This CDR3 reads CASSLARGQGNYEQYF. CDR3 DNA sequence: TGTGCCAGCAGCTTAGCGCGTGGACAGGGGAACTACGAGCAGTACTTC.

This clonotype appeared many times. V usage is TRBV29-1 and J usage is TRBJ1-1; TRBD1 might be the D (5 bases). V lost 1 base, J lost 5 bases, and 11 bases lay in between. Germline V gene data show CDR1 as SQVTM and CDR2 as ANQGSEA. The CDR3 has 13 residues. The CDR3 nucleotides are TGCAGCGTTGAAGGGGGGGGGGGGACTGAAGCTTTCTTT. Protein product: CSVEGGGGTEAFF.

The V and J genes are TRBV5-1 and TRBJ2-7; D might be TRBD1 (6 bases). The CDR3 runs to 13 residues. Looked up from germline, CDR1 is SGHRS and CDR2 is YFSETQ. The V end lost 4 bases, the J end lost 8 bases, and 16 bases lay between the germline ends. The CDR3 loop reads CASSRTEDSKQYF. CDR3 sequence (DNA): TGCGCCAGCAGCAGAACGGAGGACAGTAAGCAGTACTTC.

Judged by abundance, this clonotype is medium-sized. V and J are TRBV15 and TRBJ2-7, with D possibly being TRBD1 (6 bases). The CDR3 spans 13 residues. Germline CDR1 and CDR2: LNHNV and YYDKDF (reference sequence). V was clipped by 2 bases and J by 6 bases, with 11 bases between them. CDR3 loop: CATSRQQGGEQYF. In DNA form, the CDR3 reads TGTGCCACCAGCAGACAACAGGGTGGCGAGCAGTACTTC.

V gene TRBV20-1 combines with J gene TRBJ2-6; 9 nucleotides match TRBD1. The CDR3 is 12 residues long. CDR1 and CDR2 (germline): DFQATT, SNEGSKA (reference sequence). J gave up 13 bases and V 5 bases, and 6 bases lay outside the gene matches. This chain's CDR3 is CSAVGGTGVLTF. DNA of the CDR3: TGCAGTGCTGTAGGGGGGACAGGGGTCCTGACTTTC.

The V call is TRBV7-9, the J call TRBJ1-2, with D hard to call. The CDR3 has 16 residues. The germline V gene has CDR1 SEHNR and CDR2 FQNEAQ (reference sequence). V shed 5 bases and J shed 6 bases, with 22 bases lying between them. CDR3 coding DNA: TGTGCCAGCAGCACGTCCGTGAGACACCGCTCGGATGGCTACACCTTC. Encoded protein: CASSTSVRHRSDGYTF.

This clonotype was counted a few times. CDR3 sequence: CASSGTVTYEQYF. The CDR3 DNA reads TGTGCCAGCAGCGGGACAGTAACATACGAGCAGTACTTC. This sequence joins TRBV7-3 and TRBJ2-7, with 7 positions matching TRBD1. J was trimmed by 4 bases and V by 5 bases; bases with no gene match: 5. The CDR3 consists of 13 residues. Looked up from germline, CDR1 is SGHTA and CDR2 is FQGTGA.

J is TRBJ1-6 and V is TRBV7-9, with unresolved D. V was cut by 5 bases and J by 6 bases, with 17 bases left in between. CDR3 length: 16 residues. Germline lookup yields CDR1 SEHNR and CDR2 FQNEAQ (reference sequence). CDR3: CASSQPTGERNSPLHF. Written as DNA, the CDR3 is TGTGCCAGCAGCCAACCTACCGGAGAACGTAATTCACCCCTCCACTTT. The whole variable domain, filled in from reference TRBV7-9 and TRBJ1-6, reads DTGVSQNPRHKITKRGQNVTFRCDPISEHNRLYWYRQTLGQGPEFLTYFQNEAQLEKSRLLSDRFSAERPKGSFSTLEIQRTEQGDSAMYLCASSQPTGERNSPLHFGNGTRLTVT.

This clonotype was recorded only once. Possible read error: a much larger clone is one base away. The chain joins TRBV10-3 to TRBJ1-2; 9 bases fit TRBD1. The length of the CDR3 is 17 residues. CDR1 is ENHRY and CDR2 is SYGVKD in the germline V gene. In DNA, the CDR3 is TGTGCCAGCAGTTCATCTGCACAGGGGGCTCTTAACTATGGCTACACCTTC. It translates to CASSSSAQGALNYGYTF.

This clonotype was recorded many times. The chain couples TRBV7-9 to TRBJ1-1; D is perhaps TRBD1 (5 bases). The germline V gene has CDR1 SEHNR and CDR2 FQNEAQ (reference sequence). Trimming pared 1 base from V and 1 base from J, leaving 10 bases between. The CDR3 spans 15 residues. CDR3 nucleotide sequence: TGTGCCAGCAGCTTAGATCTGGGGGGGAACACTGAAGCTTTCTTT. Translating it yields CASSLDLGGNTEAFF.

This clonotype appeared once. The rearrangement uses TRBV27 and TRBJ2-5, with TRBD2 matching 7 bases. This CDR3 region has 13 residues. Trimming cost V 6 bases and J 3 bases; bases outside gene matches: 4. Per the germline V gene, CDR1 is MNHEY and CDR2 is SMNVEV (reference sequence). This chain's CDR3 is CASRFLAEETQYF. The DNA of the CDR3 is TGTGCCAGCAGGTTCCTAGCGGAAGAGACCCAGTACTTC.